The T cell receptor beta chain under discussion was sequenced for a study of human T cells and chemical hapten exposure. With V trimmed by 6 bases and J by 7 bases, 2 bases remained unmatched. Per germline, CDR1 SQVTM and CDR2 ANQGSEA. CDR3 size: 11 residues. Stated time point: patch test 3, about 24 weeks after DPC sensitization. The treatment denotes: therapeutic diphenylcyclopropenone sensitization with weekly scalp DPC. Library construction involved attaching unique molecular identifiers to individual cDNA molecules, which allowed quantitative, reproducible TCR counting. TCRdb called the RACE reads again in MiXCR, with one record for every CDR3 protein. The repertoire includes some 170,000 distinct CDR3 sequences, about a quarter of them detected once, and about 2% sits in the top ten.

The gene calls are TRBV29-1 and TRBJ1-2; 10 positions agree with TRBD1. The clonotype originates from a woman between 18 and 29 years old with alopecia areata. Some clones in this sample may be carry-over from other donors' samples. The material sequenced was whole blood, taken in connection with sensitization to the hapten diphenylcyclopropenone (DPC). CDR3 in amino acids: CSVRDRGGYTF. CDR3 DNA: TGCAGCGTCCGGGACAGGGGTGGCTACACCTTC. The variable domain in full, with the rest retrieved from reference TRBV29-1 and TRBJ1-2, is SAVISQKPSRDICQRGTSLTIQCQVDSQVTMMFWYRQQPGQSLTLIATANQGSEATYESGFVIDKFPISRPNLTFSTLTVSNMSPEDSSIYLCSVRDRGGYTFGSGTRLTVV.